The rows below give T cell receptor beta chains drawn from one sample of a study of post-analysis software for immune sequencing data. MiXCR, run by TCRdb on the PCR reads, gives a single entry per CDR3 protein. The table lists over 250,000 distinct CDR3 sequences, 35% to 45% of them singletons. Sequencing was performed on blood. Every receptor here comes from a girl aged 5-17 years with multiple sclerosis. Each CDR3 is given with its conserved first and last residue. Fields, in order: V gene, clone size, J gene, D gene, CDR3 DNA, CDR3 protein. A D gene is named only where the DNA matches it firmly. Clone size is stated in some rows and not others, as once, few, many or a class when expanded.

TRBV29-1	-	TRBJ2-2	-	TGCAGCGTTGATGACCGGTTGAACACCGGGGAGCCGTTTTTT	CSVDDRLNTGEPFF
TRBV14	many	TRBJ2-1	-	TGTGCCAGCAGCCACCGGATTACCTACAACGGTGAGCAGTTCTTC	CASSHRITYNGEQFF
TRBV20-1	-	TRBJ1-1	-	TGCAGTGCTAGAGTCGAGAGTGGTACTGAAGCTTTCTTT	CSARVESGTEAFF
TRBV6-5	-	TRBJ2-1	-	TGTGCCAGCAGTTATGTGGGTGGGGAGACCGTCAATGAGCAGTTCTTC	CASSYVGGETVNEQFF
TRBV4-1	many	TRBJ1-6	TRBD1	TGCGCCAGCAGCCAAGAGGGACAGCCCTATAATTCACCCCTCCACTTT	CASSQEGQPYNSPLHF
TRBV29-1	many	TRBJ2-1	-	TGCAGCGGAACGGACAGAGCGCAGTTCTTC	CSGTDRAQFF
TRBV6-5	-	TRBJ2-5	-	TGTGCCAGCAGTAGGGGGGGGCCACTTACCCAAGAGACCCAGTACTTC	CASSRGGPLTQETQYF
TRBV20-1	-	TRBJ1-1	-	TGCAGTGACCAGGGGACCGAGGGCACTGAAGCTTTCTTT	CSDQGTEGTEAFF
TRBV5-1	-	TRBJ2-2	-	TGCGCCAGCAGCCTCGCGACAGGTACCACCGGGGAGCTGTTTTTT	CASSLATGTTGELFF
TRBV5-1	many	TRBJ2-2	-	TGCGCCAGCAGAGAGACGGGACGGGGCACCGGGGAGCTGTTTTTT	CASRETGRGTGELFF
TRBV29-1	-	TRBJ2-3	-	TGCAGCGTTGGAGAGGGGGGAGATACGCAGTATTTT	CSVGEGGDTQYF
TRBV19	-	TRBJ2-5	TRBD2	TGTGCCAGTAGCGACCTAGCGGGAGCCCAAGAGACCCAGTACTTC	CASSDLAGAQETQYF
TRBV11-2	-	TRBJ2-5	-	TGTGCCAGCAGCTTAGTCGGCTCAACCCAAGAGACCCAGTACTTC	CASSLVGSTQETQYF
TRBV5-1	many	TRBJ1-4	-	TGCGCCAGCAGCTTGAGTGGCAGCTCTAATGAAAAACTGTTTTTT	CASSLSGSSNEKLFF
TRBV20-1	many	TRBJ2-1	TRBD2	TGCAGTGCTAGATCCTCGGGCGGGAGAGAGTACAATGAGCAGTTCTTC	CSARSSGGREYNEQFF
TRBV7-2	once	TRBJ2-7	-	TGTGCCAGCAAAAGAGGGGTCTACGAGCAGTACTTC	CASKRGVYEQYF
TRBV12-3/TRBV12-4	many	TRBJ2-1	TRBD2	TGTGCCAGCAGTTTTCGCGGGAGGGCCGTCGGGGATGAGCAGTTCTTC	CASSFRGRAVGDEQFF
TRBV20-1	-	TRBJ2-7	-	TGCAGTGCTAGACTTCCCGGGGGAAGCTCCTACGAGCAGTACTTC	CSARLPGGSSYEQYF
TRBV7-2	-	TRBJ1-1	-	TGTGCCAGCAGCTTACTGGGGAGAGGTGGTGCTTTCTTT	CASSLLGRGGAFF
TRBV11-2	-	TRBJ1-2	-	TGTGCCAGCAGCTTAGAAGCCTTATATGGCTACACCTTC	CASSLEALYGYTF
TRBV9	many	TRBJ2-1	-	TGTGCCAGCAGCCCGGCCCCCTACAATGAGCAGTTCTTC	CASSPAPYNEQFF
TRBV20-1	few	TRBJ1-5	-	TGCAGTGCTTTCCGGGGCTCAGGCAATCAGCCCCAGCATTTT	CSAFRGSGNQPQHF
TRBV6-5	many	TRBJ2-1	TRBD2	TGTGCCAGCAGCAGGAAAGCGGGGGCCGGGCACAATGAGCAGTTCTTC	CASSRKAGAGHNEQFF
TRBV20-1	many	TRBJ1-5	-	TGCAGTGCCCGACCGGGCTTAAACAATCAGCCCCAGCATTTT	CSARPGLNNQPQHF
TRBV20-1	-	TRBJ2-7	TRBD1	TGCAGTGCTAGAGATAGGGGGACAGGTTTACGAATTCAGTACTTC	CSARDRGTGLRIQYF
TRBV20-1	many	TRBJ2-3	-	TGCAGTGCCCGAGGGCTCCCGACCTGGGGAGATACGCAGTATTTT	CSARGLPTWGDTQYF
TRBV5-1	-	TRBJ2-5	-	TGCGCCAGCAGCCCCAGACCGAATGAGCAGTACTTC	CASSPRPNEQYF
TRBV7-9	many	TRBJ1-2	-	TGTGCCAGCAGCTTAGTCGCCGCTAACTATGGCTACACCTTC	CASSLVAANYGYTF
TRBV12-3/TRBV12-4	-	TRBJ2-7	-	TGTGCCAGCAGCCATGCCGGGACACTTACCTACGAGCAGTACTTC	CASSHAGTLTYEQYF
TRBV20-1	-	TRBJ1-1	-	TGCAGTGCTAGAGATTCGCGGCAGAGGCACACTGAAGCTTTCTTT	CSARDSRQRHTEAFF
TRBV7-3	many	TRBJ2-3	TRBD2	TGTGCCAGCAGCTTTAGCGGGTACGGCACAGATACGCAGTATTTT	CASSFSGYGTDTQYF
TRBV20-1	-	TRBJ1-2	-	TGCAGTGCTAGGCCAGAGGGGGTGGGGAGCTATGGCTACACCTTC	CSARPEGVGSYGYTF
TRBV9	many	TRBJ2-3	-	TGTGCCAGCAGCAAGACAGCCTCAGATACGCAGTATTTT	CASSKTASDTQYF
TRBV7-8	-	TRBJ2-7	-	TGTGCCAGCAGCTTACTGTATGGCTACGAGCAGTACTTC	CASSLLYGYEQYF
TRBV20-1	medium-sized	TRBJ2-1	TRBD2	TGCAGTGCTAGAAAGGAAGGGACTAGCGGATACAATGAGCAGTTCTTC	CSARKEGTSGYNEQFF
TRBV12-3/TRBV12-4	-	TRBJ1-1	TRBD1	TGTGCCAGCAGTTCTCACAGGGGGCTGGGCACTGAAGCTTTCTTT	CASSSHRGLGTEAFF